This record concerns one T cell receptor beta chain sequence. Study processing details: For nucleated cells, counts were estimated from reference gene primer amplification. Data came from immunoSEQ multiplex PCR; TCRdb stores just in-frame clones and leaves some out. V and J calls and clone size follow that table, whereas D and trimming were derived from the DNA. The sample lists 150,000 to 200,000 clones, approximately 86% occurring once. Participant reports of clinical history set cohort assignment. The data were taken from a study of blood T cell repertoires in COVID-19. Study at large: T cells, B-cell-depleted T cells, or PBMCs supplied cDNA or gDNA.

Germline CDR1 is MNHEY and CDR2 is SMNVEV (reference sequence). V lost 5 bases, J lost 2 bases, and 7 bases stayed unmatched. The CDR3 loop spans 16 amino acids. The clonotype originates from a woman aged 55-69 years with acute COVID-19. The sequencing input was PBMCs or T cells enriched from blood (not recorded which). The chain has TRBV27 and TRBJ2-3, with 10 positions matching TRBD2. Here the CDR3 reads CASSRTLAGVTDTQYF. The DNA for the CDR3 is TGTGCCAGCAGTAGGACCCTAGCGGGAGTCACAGATACGCAGTATTTT.